This T cell receptor beta chain comes out of a study of response to subunit inactivated influenza vaccine. Study-level findings and limits: Few new T cells, the authors suggested, are recruited by each seasonal influenza vaccination.

A note on this clonotype: Its antigen remains unidentified.

V dropped 5 bases and J dropped 9; count of bases not matched to a gene: 16. The CDR3 is 17 residues long. One entry per CDR3 protein, called by TCRdb with MiXCR from the RT-PCR reads. The profile shows about 780,000 distinct CDR3 sequences, 18% of them singletons. The sample consisted of PBMCs from blood, taken around 5 days after vaccination. The chain joins TRBV12-3 or TRBV12-4 to TRBJ2-3, with 11 bases lining up with TRBD2. The receptor's source is a man aged 50-59 years who received an inactivated influenza vaccine. CDR3 sequence (DNA): TGTGCCAGCAGTACCCGACTAGCGGGGTCCCGCAGGGGAACGCAGTATTTT. Protein: CASSTRLAGSRRGTQYF.